These 21 T cell receptor beta chains were all obtained from the same sample, sequenced in a study of blood T cell repertoires in COVID-19. TCRdb keeps only in-frame clones here, not all; method: immunoSEQ multiplex PCR. The sample yields 150,000 to 200,000 clones, 75% to 85% seen once. Material for sequencing was PBMCs or T cells enriched from blood (not recorded which). All receptors come from a man aged 45-65 years who had recovered from COVID-19.

The V and J genes are TRBV5-4 and TRBJ1-3; 7 bases are shared with TRBD1. The CDR3 is made up of 15 amino acids. Losses at the gene ends were 3 bases for V and 7 bases for J; bases not matched to a gene: 10. The V gene's germline CDR1 is SGHNT and CDR2 YYREEE (reference sequence). CDR3 amino acids: CASSSSGGFVNTIYF. DNA for the CDR3: TGTGCCAGCAGCTCTTCAGGGGGTTTTGTGAACACCATATATTTT.

The chain couples TRBV5-4 to TRBJ1-2; a weak D match, TRBD1 (5 bases). V lost 1 base and J 2 bases, leaving 12 bases between the germline ends. The CDR3 extends over 15 amino acids. The germline CDR1 and CDR2 sequences are SGHNT and YYREEE (reference sequence). Here the CDR3 reads CASSLRVGGNYGYTF. For the CDR3, the DNA is TGTGCCAGCAGCTTGAGGGTCGGGGGGAACTATGGCTACACCTTC. The complete variable domain, with remaining parts taken from reference TRBV5-4 and TRBJ1-2, reads ETGVTQSPTHLIKTRGQQVTLRCSSQSGHNTVSWYQQALGQGPQFIFQYYREEENGRGNFPPRFSGLQFPNYSSELNVNALELDDSALYLCASSLRVGGNYGYTFGSGTRLTVV.

The V and J genes are TRBV6-1 and TRBJ1-3; TRBD1 agrees at 8 bases. The CDR3 length is 15 residues. The junction had 4 bases not matched to a gene; V was cut back by 2 bases and J by 4 bases. Germline loops: CDR1 MNHNS, CDR2 SASEGT. CDR3 nucleotides: TGTGCCAGCAGTGAACAGGGGGCGAGCGGAAACACCATATATTTT. It specifies CASSEQGASGNTIYF.

In its sample, this clone was seen once. The chain uses TRBV5-1 and TRBJ1-1; D is unclear. Per germline, CDR1 SGHRS and CDR2 YFSETQ. The V and J ends lost 1 base and 5 bases respectively, with 15 bases between them. CDR3 size: 15 residues. The chain's CDR3 is CASSLSTLRNTEAFF. The CDR3 region has the DNA TGCGCCAGCAGCTTGTCGACTCTCCGGAATACTGAAGCTTTCTTT.

The V call is TRBV10-3, the J call TRBJ2-5; 9 positions agree with TRBD1. Germline loops: CDR1 ENHRY, CDR2 SYGVKD. V shed 0 bases, J shed 5 bases, and the junction held 4 bases outside the gene matches. This CDR3 has 15 amino acids. The CDR3 here is CAISESTGGGETQYF. The DNA of the CDR3 is TGTGCCATCAGTGAGTCAACAGGGGGCGGTGAGACCCAGTACTTC.

V and J are TRBV27 and TRBJ1-2; 7 positions agree with TRBD1. CDR1 and CDR2 (germline): MNHEY, SMNVEV (reference sequence). V lost 6 bases to trimming and J lost 4 bases; unmatched junction nucleotides: 8. The CDR3 is 14 amino acids. The CDR3 DNA is TGTGCCAGCAGGTCGCAGGGGGTTAGCTATGGCTACACCTTC. Protein: CASRSQGVSYGYTF.

In this sample, this clone turned up once. This chain joins TRBV7-3 and TRBJ2-3; TRBD2 matches at 8 bases. Germline lookup yields CDR1 SGHTA and CDR2 FQGTGA. V lost 5 bases to trimming and J lost 4 bases; unmatched junction nucleotides: 17. CDR3 length: 18 residues. Here the CDR3 DNA reads TGTGCCAGCAGCGCGGCGGGGGGTCCTTCGCCAAGTCCAGATACGCAGTATTTT. This encodes CASSAAGGPSPSPDTQYF. Full variable domain (outside the CDR3, taken from reference TRBV7-3 and TRBJ2-3): GAGVSQTPSNKVTEKGKYVELRCDPISGHTALYWYRQSLGQGPEFLIYFQGTGAADDSGLPNDRFFAVRPEGSVSTLKIQRTERGDSAVYLCASSAAGGPSPSPDTQYFGPGTRLTVL.

V and J are TRBV7-9 and TRBJ2-7; tentatively, D is TRBD1 (6 bases). Germline CDR1 SEHNR, CDR2 FQNEAQ (reference sequence). CDR3 length equals 15 residues. V was cut by 5 bases and J by 2 bases, with 16 bases left in between. This chain's CDR3 is CASSLSGTSTYEQYF. The CDR3 DNA reads TGTGCCAGCAGCCTATCGGGGACAAGCACCTACGAGCAGTACTTC.

V and J are TRBV19 and TRBJ2-6; 8 bases align to TRBD1. The CDR3 extends over 15 amino acids. The germline gives CDR1 LNHDA, CDR2 SQIVND (reference sequence). V dropped 8 bases and J dropped 2; count of bases not matched to a gene: 5. CDR3 nucleotides: TGTGCCAGTGGGGACAGGAGCACTGGGGCCAACGTCCTGACTTTC. Its protein is CASGDRSTGANVLTF.

V usage is TRBV19 and J usage is TRBJ1-2, with unresolved D. Germline CDR1 and CDR2: LNHDA and SQIVND (reference sequence). The CDR3 loop spans 14 amino acids. Between the trimmed V and J ends, which lost 5 bases and 5 bases, there was a span of 15 bases. The CDR3 loop reads CASSRGVGVYGYTF. The CDR3 coding sequence is TGTGCCAGTAGTCGCGGGGTAGGCGTTTATGGCTACACCTTC. The variable domain in full, with the rest retrieved from reference TRBV19 and TRBJ1-2, is DGGITQSPKYLFRKEGQNVTLSCEQNLNHDAMYWYRQDPGQGLRLIYYSQIVNDFQKGDIAEGYSVSREKKESFPLTVTSAQKNPTAFYLCASSRGVGVYGYTFGSGTRLTVV.

The chain uses TRBV11-1 and TRBJ2-7; a possible D gene is TRBD1 (6 bases). The CDR3 is 15 residues long. Trimming cost V 5 bases and J 4 bases, with 18 bases left between them. CDR1 and CDR2 from the germline V gene are SGHAT and FQDESV (reference sequence). The CDR3 sequence: CASSLGTLEVYEQYF. The CDR3 region has the DNA TGTGCCAGCAGCCTCGGGACACTGGAGGTTTACGAGCAGTACTTC.

The chain is built from TRBV5-1 and TRBJ2-3, with 9 nucleotides matching TRBD1. Looked up from germline, CDR1 is SGHRS and CDR2 is YFSETQ. The J segment lost 4 bases and the V segment lost 4 bases, leaving 10 bases of the junction unmatched. The CDR3 has 16 amino acids. CDR3 DNA sequence: TGCGCCAGCAGCCCATCCGGGACAGGGTCAGCAGATACGCAGTATTTT. It is translated as CASSPSGTGSADTQYF.

V is TRBV6-5 and J is TRBJ1-1, with D possibly being TRBD1 (5 bases). The germline V and J ends were trimmed by 10 bases and 2 bases, with 20 bases remaining between them. Germline assignment: CDR1 MNHEY and CDR2 SVGAGI. This CDR3 spans 15 amino acids. CDR3 protein: CATRGSWSGNTEAFF. Here the CDR3 DNA reads TGTGCCACAAGGGGTAGTTGGTCTGGAAACACTGAAGCTTTCTTT.

Comments on this clone: This may be a read error: a much more frequent sequence differs by one nucleotide. The rearrangement joins TRBV28 to TRBJ1-1; D is undetermined. Germline values: CDR1 MDHEN, CDR2 SYDVKM. Trimming took off 7 bases at V and 2 bases at J, with 5 bases between the two ends. The CDR3 is made up of 11 amino acids. CDR3 in DNA: TGTGCCAGCACCCTTAACACTGAAGCTTTCTTT. Its translation: CASTLNTEAFF.

The gene calls are TRBV5-1 and TRBJ2-2; D gene uncertain. The CDR3 spans 17 residues. V lost 0 bases and J lost 2, with 14 bases in between. Germline CDR1 is SGHRS and CDR2 is YFSETQ. Here the CDR3 DNA reads TGCGCCAGCAGCTTGGAGGCGGCCATTCTTAACACCGGGGAGCTGTTTTTT. Protein sequence: CASSLEAAILNTGELFF.

The chain uses TRBV25-1 and TRBJ2-2, with 7 bases that match TRBD1. With 8 bases clipped from V and 7 bases from J, the junction kept 1 base outside the gene matches. This CDR3 has 11 amino acids. The germline V gene encodes CDR1 MGHDK and CDR2 SYGVNS. In DNA form, the CDR3 reads TGTGCCAGCTACAGGGGCGGGGAGCTGTTTTTT. Residues: CASYRGGELFF.

This clone was found once. The chain uses TRBV24-1 and TRBJ2-1; TRBD1 might be the D (6 bases). Germline CDR1 and CDR2: KGHDR and SFDVKD. This CDR3 comprises 16 residues. V was trimmed by 1 base and J by 5 bases, leaving 14 bases between them. As DNA, the CDR3 is TGTGCCACCAGTGATTTCAGGGGACCAACAGACAATGAGCAGTTCTTC. Protein product: CATSDFRGPTDNEQFF.

The chain links TRBV6-5 to TRBJ1-6, with a weak D call TRBD1 (6 bases). V was shortened by 8 bases and J by 7 bases, with 15 bases between the two germline ends. Germline CDR1 MNHEY, CDR2 SVGAGI. The CDR3 contains 14 residues. CDR3 amino acids: CASRGGPGNSPLHF. CDR3 in DNA: TGTGCCAGCCGGGGGGGGCCAGGAAATTCACCCCTCCACTTT.

The V and J genes are TRBV5-4 and TRBJ2-7; possibly TRBD1 for D (5 bases). Trimming took off 2 bases at V and 4 bases at J, with 16 bases between the two ends. Germline CDR1 SGHNT, CDR2 YYREEE (reference sequence). This CDR3 region has 15 residues. Here the CDR3 DNA reads TGTGCCAGCAGCTTAACTGGGGCAGGCCGGTACGAGCAGTACTTC. Amino acids: CASSLTGAGRYEQYF.

The CDR3 protein is CATSRGRGKSSYNEQFF. CDR3 nucleotide sequence: TGTGCCACCAGCAGAGGAAGAGGCAAAAGCTCCTACAATGAGCAGTTCTTC. The V call is TRBV15, the J call TRBJ2-1; D gene ambiguous. V lost 1 base and J lost 0, with 13 bases in between. Germline V gives CDR1 LNHNV, CDR2 YYDKDF (reference sequence). The CDR3 runs to 17 residues.

V usage is TRBV6-6 and J usage is TRBJ2-1, with a tentative D call TRBD2 (5 bases). CDR1 MNHNY and CDR2 SVGAGI come from the germline V gene (reference sequence). The CDR3 runs to 12 residues. V lost 2 bases and J lost 10, with 9 bases in between. The CDR3 reads CASSYASSEQFF. The CDR3, as DNA: TGTGCCAGCAGTTACGCTAGCAGCGAGCAGTTCTTC.